What follows describes a single TCR beta chain. As handled by the study authors: Reference gene primer amplification gave nucleated cell count estimates. Profiled with immunoSEQ multiplex PCR; TCRdb holds only in-frame clones, not every one. V and J calls and clone size are as listed in that table; D and trimming were resolved from the DNA. Among some 320,000 clones listed, about nine tenths were seen once. The data derive from a study of blood T cell repertoires in COVID-19. For the study at large: The United States, Italy and Spain were the sources of the acute and convalescent COVID-19 samples.

CDR3 length: 17 residues. With V trimmed by 1 base and J by 1 base, 8 bases remained unmatched. CDR1 and CDR2 from the germline V gene are SGHAT and FQNNGV. This receptor was identified in a woman in her 30s with COVID-19, enrolled during active disease. The sequencing sample was made of peripheral blood. The gene calls are TRBV11-2 and TRBJ2-7, with 9 bases identical to TRBD2. The CDR3 loop reads CASSLVSGGRLSYEQYF. The CDR3 DNA reads as TGTGCCAGCAGCTTAGTTAGCGGGGGCCGTCTGTCCTACGAGCAGTACTTC.